This T cell receptor beta chain comes out of a study of blood T cell repertoires in COVID-19. This CDR3 comprises 13 residues. CDR1 is SGHAT and CDR2 is FQNNGV in the germline V gene. V gave up 8 bases and J gave up 5 bases, with 15 bases separating them. Per the original methods: Nucleated cell counts were estimated from reference gene primer amplification. Assay: immunoSEQ multiplex PCR; the TCRdb copy retains only in-frame clones and omits some. That table supplies the V and J calls and clone size; D and trimming were determined from the DNA. The sample yields about 30,000 clones, roughly 87% seen once.

Material: peripheral blood. This clonotype was sampled from a man aged 80 or over with acute or convalescent COVID-19. The rearrangement links TRBV11-2 to TRBJ1-1, with D possibly matching TRBD1 (5 bases). CDR3 bases: TGTGCCAGCGGCCGGGGGGGACGGACTGAAGCTTTCTTT. Protein product: CASGRGGRTEAFF.